Described below is a single T cell receptor beta chain sequence and its context. The antigen this receptor binds is unknown. The input lacks base qualities; no much larger clone sits a single base away. Taken with the paper, the label for treatment or condition translates to: in vitro stimulation with specific CMV peptide epitopes to enrich CMV-specific T cells. This sample stems from a study of T cell repertoires in cytomegalovirus infection (dated by TCRdb to between 2018 and 2021). Regarding the study in general: Peptide stimulations targeted recently identified HLA-C-restricted CMV epitopes, whose presentation resists viral immunomodulation, together with well-studied HLA-B-restricted epitopes. The HLA type of each donor mattered for the analysis, because public TCR beta signatures pointed to carriage of CMV infection along with the matching HLA type. What the authors observed across the whole study: The ex vivo response was dominated by HLA-C-restricted CMV-specific TCR beta clonotypes, which also provided the single most frequent clonotype in two of eight donors. Cumulative frequency of public TCR beta family members discriminated carriers of CMV infection plus the relevant HLA type in this cohort and an independent approximately 350-donor cohort.

The V end loses 5 bases and the J end loses 3 bases, and a stretch of 10 bases separates them. CDR1 and CDR2 are read off the germline V gene as SGHTA and FQGTGA. CDR3 length: 13 amino acids, cysteine to phenylalanine. The only DNA kept is the CDR3, 39 bases in frame from the first base. The instrument was an Illumina HiSeq 1500. TCRdb reworked the public reads: Q25 trimming with fastp, MiXCR clone assembly, productive beta chains retained. One record per CDR3 amino acid sequence lists the most common genes and DNA. Within this sample are some 940,000 distinct CDR3 sequences, with 30% to 40% of them counted one time only. The ten most abundant clones make up over 11% of the sample.

This sequence originates from a human donor in good health (CMV status not recorded). Some clones in this sample may be carry-over from other donors' samples. The receptor chain draws on TRBV7-3 and TRBJ2-5, with no confident D gene call. The sample here was cultured CD8+ T cells from PBMCs, taken from culture after CMV antigen stimulation. The DNA sequence is given as TGTGCCAGCAGCGAAGACCTAGAAGAGACCCAGTACTTC. Its product reads: CASSEDLEETQYF.